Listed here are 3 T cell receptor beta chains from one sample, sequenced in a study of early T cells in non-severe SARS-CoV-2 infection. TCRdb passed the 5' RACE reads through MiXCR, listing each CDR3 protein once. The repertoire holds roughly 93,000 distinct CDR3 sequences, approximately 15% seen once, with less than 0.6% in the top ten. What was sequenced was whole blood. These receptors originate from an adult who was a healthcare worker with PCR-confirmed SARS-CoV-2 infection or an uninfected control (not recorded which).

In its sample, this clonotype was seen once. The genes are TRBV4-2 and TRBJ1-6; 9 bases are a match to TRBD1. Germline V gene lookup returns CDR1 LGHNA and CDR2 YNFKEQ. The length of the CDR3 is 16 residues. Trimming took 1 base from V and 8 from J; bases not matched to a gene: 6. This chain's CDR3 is CASSQGGRDRDSPLHF. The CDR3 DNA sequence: TGTGCCAGCAGCCAAGGGGGCCGGGACAGGGATTCACCCCTCCACTTT.

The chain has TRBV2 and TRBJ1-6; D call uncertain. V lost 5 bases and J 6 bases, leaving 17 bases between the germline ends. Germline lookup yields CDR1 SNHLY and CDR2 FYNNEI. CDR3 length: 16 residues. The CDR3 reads CASSKDSPTLNSPLHF. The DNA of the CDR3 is TGTGCCAGCAGTAAGGACTCGCCAACGCTTAATTCACCCCTCCACTTT.

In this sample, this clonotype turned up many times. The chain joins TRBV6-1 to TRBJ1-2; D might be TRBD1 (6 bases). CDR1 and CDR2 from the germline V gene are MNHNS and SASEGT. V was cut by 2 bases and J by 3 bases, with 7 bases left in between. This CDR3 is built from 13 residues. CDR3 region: CASSEKGDYGYTF. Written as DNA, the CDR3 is TGTGCCAGCAGTGAAAAGGGGGACTATGGCTACACCTTC.